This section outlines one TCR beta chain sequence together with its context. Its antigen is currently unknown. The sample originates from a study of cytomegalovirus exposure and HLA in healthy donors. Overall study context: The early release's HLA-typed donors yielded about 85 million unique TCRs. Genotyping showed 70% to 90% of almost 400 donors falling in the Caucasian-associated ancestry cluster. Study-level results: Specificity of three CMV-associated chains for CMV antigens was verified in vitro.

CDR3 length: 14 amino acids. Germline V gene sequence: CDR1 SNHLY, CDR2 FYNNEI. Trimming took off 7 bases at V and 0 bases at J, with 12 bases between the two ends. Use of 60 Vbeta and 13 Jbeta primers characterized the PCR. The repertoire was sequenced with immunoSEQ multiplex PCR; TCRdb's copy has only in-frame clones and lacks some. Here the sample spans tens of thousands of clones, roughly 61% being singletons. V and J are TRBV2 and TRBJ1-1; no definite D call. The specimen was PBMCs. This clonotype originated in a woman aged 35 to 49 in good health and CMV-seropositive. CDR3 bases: TGTGCCAGCAAACGGGGAACTGTGAACACTGAAGCTTTCTTT. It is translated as CASKRGTVNTEAFF.